These 27 T cell receptor beta chains came from one sample sequenced in a study of control samples from healthy donors and cancer patients. Sequencing was performed with immunoSEQ multiplex PCR; in TCRdb, only in-frame clones are kept and a portion is missing. Counted here are about 73,000 clones, 90% to 95% occurring once; the ten biggest clones make up over 5%. Sequencing was carried out using blood. The receptor set was obtained from a woman in her thirties or forties in good health.

The rearrangement uses TRBV6-5 and TRBJ2-2; D remains unclear. V shed 2 bases and J shed 6 bases, with 10 bases lying between them. Looked up from germline, CDR1 is MNHEY and CDR2 is SVGAGI. This CDR3 contains 14 residues. The CDR3 DNA reads TGTGCCAGCAGTTACCAGCGCCCGGCCGGGGAGCTGTTTTTT. Translated, it gives CASSYQRPAGELFF.

The V call is TRBV11-2, the J call TRBJ1-5, with D possibly matching TRBD1 (5 bases). Per germline, CDR1 SGHAT and CDR2 FQNNGV. The CDR3 sequence is 15 residues long. The V gene lost 5 bases and the J gene lost 4 bases, with 15 bases spanning the gap. DNA of the CDR3: TGTGCCAGCAGCGTATCGACAGCGGATAATCAGCCCCAGCATTTT. It encodes CASSVSTADNQPQHF.

The table lists this clone with a count of one. The rearrangement uses TRBV10-3 and TRBJ2-7, with 12 bases lining up with TRBD1. Trimming removed 8 bases from V and 5 bases from J; junction bases left unmatched: 7. Germline lookup yields CDR1 ENHRY and CDR2 SYGVKD. This CDR3 region has 14 residues. The CDR3 nucleotides read TGTGCCATCGCCGGGACAGGGGGCCTTGACGAGCAGTACTTC. Encoded protein: CAIAGTGGLDEQYF.

The chain carries TRBV19 and TRBJ2-7; D uncertain. The CDR3 totals 13 residues. V lost 5 bases and J lost 1, with 9 bases in between. Per germline, CDR1 LNHDA and CDR2 SQIVND (reference sequence). The CDR3 bases are TGTGCCAGTAGTCCGGACGGTTCCTACGAGCAGTACTTC. Residues: CASSPDGSYEQYF.

This rearrangement joins TRBV5-1 to TRBJ2-4; D may match TRBD1 or TRBD2 (5 bases each). This CDR3 spans 14 amino acids. Germline values: CDR1 SGHRS, CDR2 YFSETQ. V was pared by 3 bases and J by 6 bases, with 13 bases between. CDR3 protein: CASSSQGRGNIQYF. DNA of the CDR3: TGCGCCAGCAGCTCCCAGGGACGTGGAAACATTCAGTACTTC.

Here the CDR3 reads CASSQDAIGGLNEQYF. CDR3 coding DNA: TGTGCCAGCAGCCAAGATGCAATCGGAGGCCTAAACGAGCAGTACTTC. This chain links TRBV3-1 (or the pseudogene TRBV3-2) with TRBJ2-7; D is perhaps TRBD2 (5 bases). Germline V gene data show CDR1 as LGHDT and CDR2 as YNNKEL (reference sequence). The CDR3 is 16 residues long. Trimming took 0 bases from V and 5 from J, leaving 17 bases between them.

This clone has just one count. The chain has TRBV12-3 or TRBV12-4 and TRBJ2-5; D is unclear. The CDR3 spans 13 residues. Trimming removed 3 bases from V and 0 bases from J, with 5 bases in between. The chain's CDR3 is CASSFGHQETQYF. The CDR3 coding sequence is TGTGCCAGCAGTTTTGGACACCAAGAGACCCAGTACTTC.

The chain has TRBV11-2 and TRBJ1-2; D is undetermined. V was shortened by 1 base and J by 0 bases, with 18 bases between the two germline ends. In germline, CDR1 is SGHAT, CDR2 FQNNGV. There are 18 residues in the CDR3. The CDR3 bases are TGTGCCAGCAGCTTAGGGTCAAGGGAGCCTGCAGCTAACTATGGCTACACCTTC. Translation gives CASSLGSREPAANYGYTF.

The chain carries TRBV19 and TRBJ1-5; 8 positions match TRBD1. The V gene end was trimmed by 10 bases and the J gene end by 6 bases; junction bases not matched to a gene: 8. The germline gives CDR1 LNHDA, CDR2 SQIVND (reference sequence). The CDR3 extends over 13 amino acids. The CDR3 here is CATSGGWGQPQHF. CDR3 DNA: TGTGCCACCTCAGGGGGCTGGGGTCAGCCCCAGCATTTT.

This chain uses TRBV7-2 with TRBJ2-7; D unresolved. V lost 1 base to trimming and J lost 0 bases, with 10 bases between them. Germline loops: CDR1 SGHTA, CDR2 FQGNSA. The CDR3 sequence is 15 residues long. CDR3 DNA sequence: TGTGCCAGCAGCTTAGACCCAGACCCCTCCTACGAGCAGTACTTC. It yields the protein CASSLDPDPSYEQYF.

The V call is TRBV30, the J call TRBJ1-2; unclear D gene. The germline gives CDR1 GTSNPN, CDR2 SVGIG (reference sequence). The CDR3 loop spans 11 amino acids. V was trimmed by 1 base and J by 4 bases, leaving 4 bases between them. The CDR3 region has the DNA TGTGCCTGGAGTGGAGTCTATGGCTACACCTTC. It translates to CAWSGVYGYTF. The full variable domain, in which reference TRBV30 and TRBJ1-2 provide the parts outside the CDR3, is SQTIHQWPATLVQPVGSPLSLECTVEGTSNPNLYWYRQAAGRGLQLLFYSVGIGQISSEVPQNLSASRPQDRQFILSSKKLLLSDSGFYLCAWSGVYGYTFGSGTRLTVV.

V usage is TRBV28 and J usage is TRBJ1-2; D possibly corresponds to TRBD1 (5 bases). The V and J ends lost 2 bases and 4 bases respectively, with 11 bases between them. The CDR3 has 14 residues. Per germline, CDR1 MDHEN and CDR2 SYDVKM. The CDR3 loop reads CASSLVDSLYGYTF. The CDR3 coding sequence is TGTGCCAGCAGTTTAGTAGACAGCCTCTATGGCTACACCTTC.

The J gene is TRBJ2-3, the V gene TRBV18; either TRBD1 or TRBD2 may fit D (6 bases each). Germline CDR1 is KGHSH and CDR2 is LQKENI. The CDR3 runs to 15 residues. V was trimmed by 1 base and J by 0 bases, leaving 8 bases between them. The CDR3 spells CASSPRGASTDTQYF. CDR3 nucleotides: TGTGCCAGCTCACCACGGGGGGCTAGCACAGATACGCAGTATTTT.

This chain joins TRBV24-1 and TRBJ1-1, with 9 nucleotides matching TRBD1. J was trimmed by 1 base and V by 5 bases; bases with no gene match: 10. CDR3 length: 17 residues. CDR1 is KGHDR and CDR2 is SFDVKD in the germline V gene. Written as DNA, the CDR3 is TGTGCCACCAGTGGCCGCCCGGGACAGGGCACGAACACTGAAGCTTTCTTT. As protein: CATSGRPGQGTNTEAFF.

The J gene is TRBJ1-2, the V gene TRBV10-3, with D perhaps TRBD1 (5 bases). This CDR3 region has 14 residues. Germline CDR1 ENHRY, CDR2 SYGVKD. The V and J ends lost 2 bases and 8 bases respectively, with 15 bases between them. The CDR3 nucleotides read TGTGCCATCAGTGAGGACAGAACTAGGAGGGGCTACACCTTC. It encodes CAISEDRTRRGYTF.

The chain joins TRBV30 to TRBJ1-1; no clear D. With 3 bases removed from V and 1 base from J, the gap between germline ends came to 9 bases. Per the germline V gene, CDR1 is GTSNPN and CDR2 is SVGIG (reference sequence). The CDR3 contains 13 residues. The CDR3 region has the DNA TGTGCCTGGAGGAGTAGGCAGAACACTGAAGCTTTCTTT. Protein sequence: CAWRSRQNTEAFF.

The V call is TRBV27, the J call TRBJ1-6; tentative D call: TRBD1 (5 bases). The length of the CDR3 is 14 residues. Germline lookup yields CDR1 MNHEY and CDR2 SMNVEV (reference sequence). Trimming took 2 bases from V and 8 from J, leaving 10 bases between them. CDR3 sequence: CASSLMGEYSPLHF. As DNA, the CDR3 is TGTGCCAGCAGTTTAATGGGGGAGTATTCACCCCTCCACTTT.

The chain has TRBV2 and TRBJ1-3; D uncertain. This CDR3 is built from 11 residues. Germline-derived CDR1 and CDR2 are SNHLY and FYNNEI. V was clipped by 8 bases and J by 4 bases, with 6 bases between them. CDR3 bases: TGTGCCAGCGGCGAAGGAAACACCATATATTTT. Its translation is CASGEGNTIYF.

The chain couples TRBV18 to TRBJ2-7; 11 nucleotides agree with TRBD1. J gave up 5 bases and V 3 bases, and 6 bases lay outside the gene matches. Germline V gene sequence: CDR1 KGHSH, CDR2 LQKENI. CDR3 length equals 15 residues. In DNA, the CDR3 is TGTGCCAGCTCACCGCCGGGACAGGGGGGTCACGAGCAGTACTTC. Protein product: CASSPPGQGGHEQYF.

The rearrangement links TRBV25-1 to TRBJ2-6; D is tentatively TRBD1 or TRBD2 (6 bases each). The CDR3 consists of 16 residues. Germline-derived CDR1 and CDR2 are MGHDK and SYGVNS. Trimming pared 4 bases from V and 0 bases from J, leaving 10 bases between. This CDR3 reads CASSGGGTSGANVLTF. The CDR3 DNA sequence: TGTGCCAGCAGTGGAGGGGGGACCTCTGGGGCCAACGTCCTGACTTTC.

The CDR3 coding sequence is TGTGCCAGCAGCTTAGGAGAAAACATTCAGTACTTC. This encodes CASSLGENIQYF. The chain uses TRBV5-6 and TRBJ2-4; D not resolved. Trimming shortened V by 2 bases and J by 5 bases, and 5 bases separated the two germline ends. Germline CDR1 is SGHDT and CDR2 is YYEEEE. The CDR3 is made up of 12 amino acids.

This clone was observed once. In nucleotides, the CDR3 is TGTGCCATCAGCCCTGGGGACTTGAGCTCCTACGAGCAGTACTTC. It specifies CAISPGDLSSYEQYF. The V and J genes are TRBV10-3 and TRBJ2-7, with D possibly matching TRBD2 (6 bases). Germline values: CDR1 ENHRY, CDR2 SYGVKD. The CDR3 has 15 amino acids. V dropped 6 bases and J dropped 0 bases, with 15 bases sitting between them.

The chain couples TRBV30 to TRBJ1-6; 8 bases fit TRBD1. The CDR3 length is 13 residues. Germline V CDR1 and CDR2: GTSNPN, SVGIG (reference sequence). J gave up 9 bases and V 4 bases, and 5 bases lay outside the gene matches. Written as DNA, the CDR3 is TGTGCCTGGACTGGGACAGGAGGTTCACCCCTCCACTTT. This encodes CAWTGTGGSPLHF.

The rearrangement joins TRBV4-3 to TRBJ2-7, with TRBD2 matching over 10 bases. The CDR3 covers 18 residues. The V gene's germline CDR1 is LGHNA and CDR2 YSLEER. The V segment lost 0 bases and the J segment 4 bases; nucleotides outside the gene matches: 12. CDR3 sequence (DNA): TGCGCCAGCAGCCAAGATGTCGCTAGCGGGGGTTTATCATACGAGCAGTACTTC. Translating gives CASSQDVASGGLSYEQYF.

The V call is TRBV19, the J call TRBJ2-7, with D possibly matching TRBD2 (5 bases). Germline V lookup: CDR1 LNHDA, CDR2 SQIVND (reference sequence). Between the trimmed V and J ends, which lost 5 bases and 5 bases, there was a span of 10 bases. CDR3 length equals 12 residues. CDR3 coding DNA: TGTGCCAGTAGTCCTAGCTGGGACGAGCAGTACTTC. This sequence encodes CASSPSWDEQYF.

The gene calls are TRBV7-9 and TRBJ1-1; D ambiguous. V lost 6 bases to trimming and J lost 1 base, with 9 bases between them. The germline V gene has CDR1 SEHNR and CDR2 FQNEAQ (reference sequence). The CDR3 runs 13 residues. Written as DNA, the CDR3 is TGTGCCAGCAGTCATTTTGGGAACACTGAAGCTTTCTTT. This translates into CASSHFGNTEAFF.

This chain uses TRBV5-1 with TRBJ2-3, with D uncertain. V lost 4 bases to trimming and J lost 8 bases, with 11 bases between them. Germline lookup yields CDR1 SGHRS and CDR2 YFSETQ. The CDR3 spans 12 residues. CDR3 in amino acids: CASSPELGTQYF. For the CDR3, the DNA is TGCGCCAGCAGCCCTGAGCTAGGTACGCAGTATTTT.